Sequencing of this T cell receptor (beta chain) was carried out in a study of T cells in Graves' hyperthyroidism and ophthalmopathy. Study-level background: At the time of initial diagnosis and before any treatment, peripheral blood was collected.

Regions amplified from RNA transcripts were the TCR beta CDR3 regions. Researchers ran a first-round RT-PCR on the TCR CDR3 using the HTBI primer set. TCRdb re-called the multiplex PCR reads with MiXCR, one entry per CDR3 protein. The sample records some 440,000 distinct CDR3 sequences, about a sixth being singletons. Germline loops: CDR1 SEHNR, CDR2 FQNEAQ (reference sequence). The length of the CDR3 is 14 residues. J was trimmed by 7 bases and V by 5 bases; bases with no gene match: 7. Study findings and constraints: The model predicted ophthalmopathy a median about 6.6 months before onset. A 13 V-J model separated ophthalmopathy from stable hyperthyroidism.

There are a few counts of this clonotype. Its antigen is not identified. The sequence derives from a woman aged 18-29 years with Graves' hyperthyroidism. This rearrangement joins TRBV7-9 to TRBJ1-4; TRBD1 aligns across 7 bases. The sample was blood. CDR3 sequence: CASSQVQGGEKLFF. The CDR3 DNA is TGTGCCAGCAGCCAAGTGCAGGGGGGTGAAAAACTGTTTTTT.